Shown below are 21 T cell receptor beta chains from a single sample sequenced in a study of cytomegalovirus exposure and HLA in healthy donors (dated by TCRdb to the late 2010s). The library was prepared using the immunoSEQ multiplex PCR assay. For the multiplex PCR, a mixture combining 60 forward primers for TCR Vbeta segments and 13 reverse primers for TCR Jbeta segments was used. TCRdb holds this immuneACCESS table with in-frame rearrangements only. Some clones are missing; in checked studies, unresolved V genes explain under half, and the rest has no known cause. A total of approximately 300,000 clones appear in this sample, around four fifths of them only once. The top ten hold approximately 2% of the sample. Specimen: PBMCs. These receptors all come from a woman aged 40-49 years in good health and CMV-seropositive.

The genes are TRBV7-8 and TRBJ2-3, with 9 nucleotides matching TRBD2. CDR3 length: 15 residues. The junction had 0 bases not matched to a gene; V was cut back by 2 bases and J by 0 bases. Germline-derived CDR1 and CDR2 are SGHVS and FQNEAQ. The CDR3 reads CASSLLAGSTDTQYF. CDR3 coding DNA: TGTGCCAGCAGCTTACTAGCGGGGAGCACAGATACGCAGTATTTT.

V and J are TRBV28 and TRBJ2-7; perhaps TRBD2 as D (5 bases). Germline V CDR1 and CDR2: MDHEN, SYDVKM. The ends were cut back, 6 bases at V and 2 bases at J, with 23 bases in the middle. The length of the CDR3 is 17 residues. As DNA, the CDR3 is TGTGCCAGCAGGGCCCGTCCTCGACTACTGCGTCCCTACGAGCAGTACTTC. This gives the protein CASRARPRLLRPYEQYF. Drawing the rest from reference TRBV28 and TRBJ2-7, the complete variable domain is DVKVTQSSRYLVKRTGEKVFLECVQDMDHENMFWYRQDPGLGLRLIYFSYDVKMKEKGDIPEGYSVSREKKERFSLILESASTNQTSMYLCASRARPRLLRPYEQYFGPGTRLTVT.

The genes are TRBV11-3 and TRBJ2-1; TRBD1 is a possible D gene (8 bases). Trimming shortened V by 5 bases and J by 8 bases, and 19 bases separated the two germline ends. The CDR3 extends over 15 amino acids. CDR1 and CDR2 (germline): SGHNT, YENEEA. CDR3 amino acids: CASSVGGQGAYEQFF. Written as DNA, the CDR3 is TGTGCCAGCAGCGTGGGGGGGCAGGGGGCCTATGAGCAGTTCTTC.

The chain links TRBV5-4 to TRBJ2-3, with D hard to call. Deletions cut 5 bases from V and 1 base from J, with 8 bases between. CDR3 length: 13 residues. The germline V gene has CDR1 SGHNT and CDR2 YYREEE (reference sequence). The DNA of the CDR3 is TGTGCCAGCAGTACGGGTGGCACAGATACGCAGTATTTT. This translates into CASSTGGTDTQYF.

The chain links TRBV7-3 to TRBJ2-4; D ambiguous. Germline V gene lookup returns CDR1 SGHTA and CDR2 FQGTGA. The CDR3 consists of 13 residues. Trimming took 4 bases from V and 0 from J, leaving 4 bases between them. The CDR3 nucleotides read TGTGCCAGCAGCTCACTAGCCAAAAACATTCAGTACTTC. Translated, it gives CASSSLAKNIQYF.

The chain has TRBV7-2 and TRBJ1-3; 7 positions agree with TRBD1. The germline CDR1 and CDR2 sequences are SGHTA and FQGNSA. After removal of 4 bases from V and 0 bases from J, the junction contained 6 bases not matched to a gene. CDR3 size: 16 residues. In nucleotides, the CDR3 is TGTGCCAGCAGCTCCCTTGGGACAGTCTCTGGAAACACCATATATTTT. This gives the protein CASSSLGTVSGNTIYF.

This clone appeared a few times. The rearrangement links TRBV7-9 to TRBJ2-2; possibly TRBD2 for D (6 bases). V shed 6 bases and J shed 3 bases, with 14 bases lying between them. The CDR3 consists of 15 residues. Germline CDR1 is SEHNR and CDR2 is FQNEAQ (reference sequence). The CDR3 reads CASRSAGPDTGELFF. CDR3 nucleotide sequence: TGTGCCAGCAGGTCAGCGGGCCCCGACACCGGGGAGCTGTTTTTT.

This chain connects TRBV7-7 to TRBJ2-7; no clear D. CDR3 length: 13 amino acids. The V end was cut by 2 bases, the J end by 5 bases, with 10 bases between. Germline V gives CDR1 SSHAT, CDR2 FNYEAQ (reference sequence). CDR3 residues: CASSLSPLNEQYF. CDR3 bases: TGTGCCAGCAGCTTAAGCCCTCTGAACGAGCAGTACTTC.

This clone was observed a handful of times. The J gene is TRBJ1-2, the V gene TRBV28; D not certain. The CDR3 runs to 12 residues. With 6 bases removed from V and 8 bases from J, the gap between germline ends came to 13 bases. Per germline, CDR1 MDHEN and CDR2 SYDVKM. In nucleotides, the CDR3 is TGTGCCAGCAGCGGACTCTCCAGGGGCTACACCTTC. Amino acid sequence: CASSGLSRGYTF.

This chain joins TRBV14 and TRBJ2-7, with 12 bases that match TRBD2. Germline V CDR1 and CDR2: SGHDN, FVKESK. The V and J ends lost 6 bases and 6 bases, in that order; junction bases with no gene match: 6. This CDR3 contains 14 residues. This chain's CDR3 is CASSPGTSGREQYF. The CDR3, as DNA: TGTGCCAGCAGTCCAGGGACTAGCGGGCGCGAGCAGTACTTC. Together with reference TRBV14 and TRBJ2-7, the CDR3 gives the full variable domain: EAGVTQFPSHSVIEKGQTVTLRCDPISGHDNLYWYRRVMGKEIKFLLHFVKESKQDESGMPNNRFLAERTGGTYSTLKVQPAELEDSGVYFCASSPGTSGREQYFGPGTRLTVT.

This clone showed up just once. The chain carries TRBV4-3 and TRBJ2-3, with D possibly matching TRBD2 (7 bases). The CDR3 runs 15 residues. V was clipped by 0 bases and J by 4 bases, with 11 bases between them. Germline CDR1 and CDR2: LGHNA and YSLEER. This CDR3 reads CASSQDLGGADTQYF. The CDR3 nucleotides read TGCGCCAGCAGCCAAGATCTAGGGGGGGCAGATACGCAGTATTTT.

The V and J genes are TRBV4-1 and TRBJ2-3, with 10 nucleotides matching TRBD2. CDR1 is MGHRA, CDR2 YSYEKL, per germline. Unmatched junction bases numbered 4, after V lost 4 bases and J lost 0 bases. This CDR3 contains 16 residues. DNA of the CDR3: TGCGCCAGCAGCCGTGGGACTAGCGATAGCACAGATACGCAGTATTTT. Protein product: CASSRGTSDSTDTQYF.

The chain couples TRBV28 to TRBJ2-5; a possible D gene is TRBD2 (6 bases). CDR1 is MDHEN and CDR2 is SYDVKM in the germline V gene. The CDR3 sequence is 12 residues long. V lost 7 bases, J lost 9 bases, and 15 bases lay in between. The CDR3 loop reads CASTGLLGAQYF. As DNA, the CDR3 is TGTGCCAGCACGGGACTGCTCGGGGCCCAGTACTTC.

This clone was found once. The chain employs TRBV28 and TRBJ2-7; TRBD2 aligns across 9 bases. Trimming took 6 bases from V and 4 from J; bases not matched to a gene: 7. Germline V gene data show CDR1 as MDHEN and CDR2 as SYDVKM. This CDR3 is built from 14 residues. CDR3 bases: TGTGCCAGCAGCGCCCCGCGGGGGGGTTACGAGCAGTACTTC. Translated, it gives CASSAPRGGYEQYF.

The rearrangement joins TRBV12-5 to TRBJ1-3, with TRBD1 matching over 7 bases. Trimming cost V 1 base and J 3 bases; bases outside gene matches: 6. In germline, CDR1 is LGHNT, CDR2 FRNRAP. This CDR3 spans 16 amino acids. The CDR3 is CASGLATGVSGNTIYF. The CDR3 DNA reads TGTGCTAGTGGTTTGGCCACAGGGGTCAGTGGAAACACCATATATTTT.

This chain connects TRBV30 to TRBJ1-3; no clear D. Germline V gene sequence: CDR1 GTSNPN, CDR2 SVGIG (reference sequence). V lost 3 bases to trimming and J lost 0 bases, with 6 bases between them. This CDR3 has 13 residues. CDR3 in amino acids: CAWRELSGNTIYF. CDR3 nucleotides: TGTGCCTGGAGGGAGCTCTCTGGAAACACCATATATTTT.

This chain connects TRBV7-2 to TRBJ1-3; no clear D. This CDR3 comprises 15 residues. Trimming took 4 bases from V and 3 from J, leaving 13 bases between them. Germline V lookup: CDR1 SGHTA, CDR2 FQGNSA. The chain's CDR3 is CASSSYFLVGNTIYF. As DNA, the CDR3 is TGTGCCAGCAGCTCCTACTTCTTAGTTGGAAACACCATATATTTT.

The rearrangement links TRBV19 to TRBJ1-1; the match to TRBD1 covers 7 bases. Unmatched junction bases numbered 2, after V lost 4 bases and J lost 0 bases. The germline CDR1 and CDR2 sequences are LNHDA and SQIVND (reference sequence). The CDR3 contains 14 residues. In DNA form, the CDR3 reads TGTGCCAGTAGTAGGACAGGTATGAACACTGAAGCTTTCTTT. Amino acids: CASSRTGMNTEAFF. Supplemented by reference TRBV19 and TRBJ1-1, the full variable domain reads DGGITQSPKYLFRKEGQNVTLSCEQNLNHDAMYWYRQDPGQGLRLIYYSQIVNDFQKGDIAEGYSVSREKKESFPLTVTSAQKNPTAFYLCASSRTGMNTEAFFGQGTRLTVV.

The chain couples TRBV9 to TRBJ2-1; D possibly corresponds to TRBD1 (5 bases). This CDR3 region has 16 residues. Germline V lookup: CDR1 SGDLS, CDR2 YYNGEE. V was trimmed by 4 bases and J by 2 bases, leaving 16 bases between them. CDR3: CASSPLAGFPYNEQFF. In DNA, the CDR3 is TGTGCCAGCAGCCCCCTCGCAGGGTTTCCCTACAATGAGCAGTTCTTC. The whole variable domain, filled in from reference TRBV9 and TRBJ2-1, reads DSGVTQTPKHLITATGQRVTLRCSPRSGDLSVYWYQQSLDQGLQFLIQYYNGEERAKGNILERFSAQQFPDLHSELNLSSLELGDSALYFCASSPLAGFPYNEQFFGPGTRLTVL.

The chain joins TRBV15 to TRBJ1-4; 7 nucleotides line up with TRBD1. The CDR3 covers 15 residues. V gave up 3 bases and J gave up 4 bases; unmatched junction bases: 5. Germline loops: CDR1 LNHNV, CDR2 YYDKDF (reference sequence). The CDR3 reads CATSSRGTGNEKLFF. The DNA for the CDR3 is TGTGCCACCAGCAGCAGGGGGACTGGTAATGAAAAACTGTTTTTT.

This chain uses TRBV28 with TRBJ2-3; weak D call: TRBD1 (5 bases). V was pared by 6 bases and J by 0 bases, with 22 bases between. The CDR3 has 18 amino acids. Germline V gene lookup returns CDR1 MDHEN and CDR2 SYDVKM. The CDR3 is CASSLMGLGGSSTDTQYF. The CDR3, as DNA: TGTGCCAGCAGCTTAATGGGGCTGGGCGGAAGTAGCACAGATACGCAGTATTTT.